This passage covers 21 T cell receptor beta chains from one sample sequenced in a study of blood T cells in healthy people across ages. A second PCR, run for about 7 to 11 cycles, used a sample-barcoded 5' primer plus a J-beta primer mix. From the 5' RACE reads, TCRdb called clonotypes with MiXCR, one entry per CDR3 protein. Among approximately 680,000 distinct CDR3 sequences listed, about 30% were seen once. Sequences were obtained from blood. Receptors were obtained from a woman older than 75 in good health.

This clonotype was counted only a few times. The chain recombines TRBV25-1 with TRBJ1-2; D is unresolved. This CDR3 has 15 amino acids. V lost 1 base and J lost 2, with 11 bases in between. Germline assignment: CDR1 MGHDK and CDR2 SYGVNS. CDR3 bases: TGTGCCAGCAGTGAATCTCGAGATAGAAACTATGGCTACACCTTC. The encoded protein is CASSESRDRNYGYTF.

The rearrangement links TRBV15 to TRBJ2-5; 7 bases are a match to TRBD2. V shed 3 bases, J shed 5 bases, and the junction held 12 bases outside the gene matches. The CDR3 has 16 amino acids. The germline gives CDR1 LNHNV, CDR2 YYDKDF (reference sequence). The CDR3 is CATSSLTNGGRETQYF. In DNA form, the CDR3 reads TGTGCCACCAGCAGTCTCACTAACGGGGGGAGGGAGACCCAGTACTTC. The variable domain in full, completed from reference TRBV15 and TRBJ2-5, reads DAMVIQNPRYQVTQFGKPVTLSCSQTLNHNVMYWYQQKSSQAPKLLFHYYDKDFNNEADTPDNFQSRRPNTSFCFLDIRSPGLGDTAMYLCATSSLTNGGRETQYFGPGTRLLVL.

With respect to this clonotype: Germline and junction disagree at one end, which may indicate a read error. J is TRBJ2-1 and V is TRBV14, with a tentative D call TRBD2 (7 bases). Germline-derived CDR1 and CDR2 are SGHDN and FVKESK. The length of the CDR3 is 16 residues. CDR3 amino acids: CASNQGGGIYTGEQFF. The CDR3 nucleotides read TGTGCCAGCAACCAAGGCGGGGGCATCTACACCGGTGAGCAGTTCTTC.

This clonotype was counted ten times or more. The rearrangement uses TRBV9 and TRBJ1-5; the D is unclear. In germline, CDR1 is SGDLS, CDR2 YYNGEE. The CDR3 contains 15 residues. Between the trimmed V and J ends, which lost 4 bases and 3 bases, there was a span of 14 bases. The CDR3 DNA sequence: TGTGCCAGCAGCTTGACGGAGGCCCTCAATCAGCCCCAGCATTTT. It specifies CASSLTEALNQPQHF.

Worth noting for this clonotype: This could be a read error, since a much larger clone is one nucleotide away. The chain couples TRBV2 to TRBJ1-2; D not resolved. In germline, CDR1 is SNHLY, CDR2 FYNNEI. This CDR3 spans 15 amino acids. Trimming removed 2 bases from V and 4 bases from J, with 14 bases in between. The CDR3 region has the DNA TGTGCCAGCAGTGAAAGCGGGCCGGACGCCTATGGCTACACCTTC. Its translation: CASSESGPDAYGYTF. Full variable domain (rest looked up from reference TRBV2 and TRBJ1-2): EPEVTQTPSHQVTQMGQEVILRCVPISNHLYFYWYRQILGQKVEFLVSFYNNEISEKSEIFDDQFSVERPDGSNFTLKIRSTKLEDSAMYFCASSESGPDAYGYTFGSGTRLTVV.

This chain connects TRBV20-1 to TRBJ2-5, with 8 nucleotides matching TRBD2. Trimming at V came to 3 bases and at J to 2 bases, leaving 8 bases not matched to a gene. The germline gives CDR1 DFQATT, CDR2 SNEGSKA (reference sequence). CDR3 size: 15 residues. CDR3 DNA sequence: TGCAGTGCTAGTAAACTAGCGGAGATTCAAGAGACCCAGTACTTC. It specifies CSASKLAEIQETQYF.

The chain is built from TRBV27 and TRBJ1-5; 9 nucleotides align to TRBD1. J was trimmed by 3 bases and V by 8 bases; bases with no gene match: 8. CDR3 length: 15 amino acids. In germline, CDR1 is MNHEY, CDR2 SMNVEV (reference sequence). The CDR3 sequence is CASSQGTGLNQPQHF. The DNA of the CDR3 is TGTGCCAGCTCACAAGGGACAGGGCTCAATCAGCCCCAGCATTTT.

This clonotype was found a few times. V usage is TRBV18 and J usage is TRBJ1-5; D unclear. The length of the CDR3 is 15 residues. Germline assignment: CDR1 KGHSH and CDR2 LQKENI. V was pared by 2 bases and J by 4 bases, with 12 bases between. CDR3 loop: CASSPVREANQPQHF. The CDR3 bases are TGTGCCAGCTCACCAGTGAGGGAAGCGAATCAGCCCCAGCATTTT.

The CDR3 nucleotides read TGCAGTGCCGAAAGCGGGGGCCAGGGGAATGAGCAGTACTTC. Protein sequence: CSAESGGQGNEQYF. This chain links TRBV20-1 with TRBJ2-7, with 8 bases lining up with TRBD2. The CDR3 spans 14 residues. CDR1 and CDR2 from the germline V gene are DFQATT and SNEGSKA (reference sequence). Losses at the gene ends were 6 bases for V and 7 bases for J; bases not matched to a gene: 14.

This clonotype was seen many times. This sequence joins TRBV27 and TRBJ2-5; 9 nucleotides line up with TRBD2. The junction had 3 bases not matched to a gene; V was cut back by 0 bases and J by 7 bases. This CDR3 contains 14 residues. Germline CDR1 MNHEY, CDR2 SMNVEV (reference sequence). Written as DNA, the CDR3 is TGTGCCAGCAGTTTATCAGCGGGGGGTGGGACCCAGTACTTC. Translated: CASSLSAGGGTQYF.

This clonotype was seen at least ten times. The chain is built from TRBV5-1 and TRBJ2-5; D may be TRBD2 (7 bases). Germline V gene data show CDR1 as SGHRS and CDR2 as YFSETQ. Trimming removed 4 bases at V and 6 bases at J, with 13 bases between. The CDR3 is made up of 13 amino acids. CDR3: CASSLGGEKTQYF. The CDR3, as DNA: TGCGCCAGCAGCCTAGGGGGGGAAAAGACCCAGTACTTC. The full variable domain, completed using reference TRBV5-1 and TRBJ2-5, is KAGVTQTPRYLIKTRGQQVTLSCSPISGHRSVSWYQQTPGQGLQFLFEYFSETQRNKGNFPGRFSGRQFSNSRSEMNVSTLELGDSALYLCASSLGGEKTQYFGPGTRLLVL.

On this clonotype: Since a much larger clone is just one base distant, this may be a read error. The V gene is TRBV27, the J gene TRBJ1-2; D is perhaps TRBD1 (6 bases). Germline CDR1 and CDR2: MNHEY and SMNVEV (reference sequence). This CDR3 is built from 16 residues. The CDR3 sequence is CASSMLSGGAPGGCTF. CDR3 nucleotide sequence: TGTGCCAGCAGTATGCTTTCGGGGGGCGCCCCCGGGGGCTGCACCTTC.

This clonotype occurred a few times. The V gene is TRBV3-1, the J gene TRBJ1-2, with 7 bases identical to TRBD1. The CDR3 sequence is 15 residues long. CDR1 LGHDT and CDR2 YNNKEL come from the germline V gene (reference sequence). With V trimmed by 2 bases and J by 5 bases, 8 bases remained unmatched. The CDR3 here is CASSQKPQGGYGYTF. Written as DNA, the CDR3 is TGTGCCAGCAGCCAAAAACCTCAGGGGGGATATGGCTACACCTTC.

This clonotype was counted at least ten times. The DNA for the CDR3 is TGTGCCAGCAGCTCAGGGGCCAGGTACGAGCAGTACTTC. Amino acids: CASSSGARYEQYF. The rearrangement uses TRBV7-6 and TRBJ2-7; D might be TRBD1 (6 bases). The CDR3 totals 13 residues. Germline V CDR1 and CDR2: SGHVS, FNYEAQ. The germline V and J ends were trimmed by 4 bases and 4 bases, with 11 bases remaining between them.

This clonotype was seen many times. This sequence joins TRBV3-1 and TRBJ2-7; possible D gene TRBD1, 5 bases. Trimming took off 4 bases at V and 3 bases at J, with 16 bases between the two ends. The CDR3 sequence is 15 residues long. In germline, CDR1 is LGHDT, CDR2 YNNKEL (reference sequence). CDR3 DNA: TGTGCCAGCAGCCCTATCAGGGAAGGCATCTACGAGCAGTACTTC. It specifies CASSPIREGIYEQYF.

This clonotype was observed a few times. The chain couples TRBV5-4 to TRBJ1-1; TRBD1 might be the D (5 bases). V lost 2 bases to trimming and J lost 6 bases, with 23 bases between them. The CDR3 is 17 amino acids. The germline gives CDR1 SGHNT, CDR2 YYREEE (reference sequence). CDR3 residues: CASSFFVGGGGIAEAFF. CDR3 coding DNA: TGTGCCAGCAGCTTCTTCGTCGGGGGGGGTGGGATAGCTGAAGCTTTCTTT.

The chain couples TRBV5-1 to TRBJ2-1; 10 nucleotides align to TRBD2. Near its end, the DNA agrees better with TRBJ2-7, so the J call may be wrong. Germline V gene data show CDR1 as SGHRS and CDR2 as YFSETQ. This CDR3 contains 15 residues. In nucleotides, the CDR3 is TGCGCCAGCAGCTGGACTAGCGGATCCTACAATGAGCAGTACTTC. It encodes CASSWTSGSYNEQYF.

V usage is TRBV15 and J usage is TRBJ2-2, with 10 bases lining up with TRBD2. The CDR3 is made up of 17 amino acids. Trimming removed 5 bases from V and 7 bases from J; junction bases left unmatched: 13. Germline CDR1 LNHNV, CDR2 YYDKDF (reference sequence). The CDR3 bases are TGTGCCACCAGCCGCCCGGGGGGACTAGCGCTCGGCGGGGAGCTGTTTTTT. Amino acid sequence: CATSRPGGLALGGELFF.

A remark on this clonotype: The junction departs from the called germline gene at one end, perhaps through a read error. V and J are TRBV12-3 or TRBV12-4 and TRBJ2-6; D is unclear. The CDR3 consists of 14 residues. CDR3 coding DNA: TGTGCCAGCAGCGCCGGCTCTGGGACCAACGTCCTGACTTTC. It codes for CASSAGSGTNVLTF.

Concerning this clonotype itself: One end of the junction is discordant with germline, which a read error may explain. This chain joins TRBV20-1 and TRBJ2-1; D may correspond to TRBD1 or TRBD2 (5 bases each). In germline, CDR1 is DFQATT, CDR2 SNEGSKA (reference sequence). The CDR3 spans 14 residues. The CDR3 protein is CSARQFGTYNEQFF. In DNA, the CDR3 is TGCAGTGCCCGCCAGTTTGGGACCTACAACGAGCAGTTCTTC.

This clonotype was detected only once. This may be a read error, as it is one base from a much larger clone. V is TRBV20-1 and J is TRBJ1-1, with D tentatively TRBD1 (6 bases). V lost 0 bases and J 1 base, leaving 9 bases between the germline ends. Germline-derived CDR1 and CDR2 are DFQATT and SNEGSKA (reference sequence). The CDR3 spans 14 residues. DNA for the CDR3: TGCAGTGCTAGAGAAACAGGGCCGAACACTGAAGCTTTCTTT. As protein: CSARETGPNTEAFF.